These 3 T cell receptor beta chains came from one sample sequenced in a study of blood T cell repertoires in COVID-19. The protocol was immunoSEQ multiplex PCR, while the TCRdb copy is restricted to in-frame clones and leaves out a portion. The table shows tens of thousands of clones, with approximately 78% occurring only once. The specimen was peripheral blood. These receptors were obtained from a human donor in a cohort sampled during active COVID-19.

In regard to this clone: Other nucleotide sequences in the sample specify the same CDR3. This rearrangement joins TRBV7-2 to TRBJ2-5; 7 bases align to TRBD2. CDR3 length equals 13 residues. J gave up 3 bases and V 3 bases, and 1 base lay outside the gene matches. Germline CDR1 is SGHTA and CDR2 is FQGNSA. In nucleotides, the CDR3 is TGTGCCAGCAGCTTCGCGGGAGAAGAGACCCAGTACTTC. This sequence encodes CASSFAGEETQYF.

There are a few counts of this clone. This sequence joins TRBV2 and TRBJ2-7; tentative D call: TRBD2 (6 bases). Trimming removed 4 bases at V and 2 bases at J, with 12 bases between. CDR3 length: 14 residues. Germline V gene data show CDR1 as SNHLY and CDR2 as FYNNEI. In nucleotides, the CDR3 is TGTGCCAGCAGTGTCGGGAGCTCCGCCTACGAGCAGTACTTC. Translated, it gives CASSVGSSAYEQYF.

The J gene is TRBJ1-5, the V gene TRBV10-3; tentative D call: TRBD1 (5 bases). This CDR3 is 15 amino acids long. The V end lost 3 bases, the J end lost 2 bases, and 11 bases lay between the germline ends. Germline CDR1 ENHRY, CDR2 SYGVKD. The CDR3 nucleotides are TGTGCCATCAGTGACGAGCAGGGCGGCAATCAGCCCCAGCATTTT. Translation gives CAISDEQGGNQPQHF.